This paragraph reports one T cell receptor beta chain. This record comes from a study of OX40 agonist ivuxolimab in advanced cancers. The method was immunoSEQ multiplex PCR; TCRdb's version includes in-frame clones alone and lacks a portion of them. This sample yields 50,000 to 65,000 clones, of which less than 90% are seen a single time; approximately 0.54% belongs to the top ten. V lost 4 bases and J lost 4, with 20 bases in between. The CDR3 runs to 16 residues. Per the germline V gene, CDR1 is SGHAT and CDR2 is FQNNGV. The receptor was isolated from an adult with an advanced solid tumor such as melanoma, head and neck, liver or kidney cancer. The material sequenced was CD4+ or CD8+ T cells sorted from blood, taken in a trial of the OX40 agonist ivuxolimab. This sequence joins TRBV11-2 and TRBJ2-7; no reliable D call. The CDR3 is CASSSVRLAPRYEQYF. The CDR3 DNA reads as TGTGCCAGCAGCTCCGTTAGACTCGCCCCCAGGTACGAGCAGTACTTC.